This entry concerns a single TCR beta chain. This clonotype was found many times. Its antigen remains unidentified. Base qualities are missing; no much larger clone stands one base away. The data were obtained in a study of post-analysis software for immune sequencing data (dated by TCRdb to 2015 to 2017). Turning to the overall study: Recorded disease courses included relapsing-remitting, secondary progressive and progressive-relapsing multiple sclerosis, with some patients lacking subtype annotation. The multiple sclerosis patient repertoires were compared with about a dozen previously published healthy control repertoires from donors aged about 6 to 26 years. A subset of samples was prepared in parallel using single-end sample barcoding, then pooled and co-amplified after Illumina adapter ligation.

The library was prepared using PCR. The listed sequencing device is Illumina HiSeq 2500. Unique molecular identifiers were incorporated into TCR beta cDNA libraries to reduce PCR and sequencing biases. Every 1 to 10 million input T cells yielded roughly 500,000 cDNA molecules, meaning each molecule approximated one T cell. The same protocol used for the earlier healthy control dataset was applied to prepare and sequence the patient libraries. Samples belonging to the same batch were prepared together, multiplexed and sequenced on a shared HiSeq lane. On the authors' methods: Raw barcoded reads were processed with MIGEC, discarding single-read molecular identifier groups before consensus assembly and CDR3 extraction. Clonotype tables were post-analysed with VDJtools, and diversity was normalized by down-sampling all datasets to the smallest sample size. In repertoire overlap clustering, CDR3 amino acid sequences, but not nucleotide sequences, were matched to correct batch-related cross-sample contamination. The public reads were reprocessed in TCRdb via fastp at Q25 and MiXCR, keeping in-frame beta chains. Each CDR3 protein appears once, grouped with its most common genes and DNA. TCRdb's processing, not the authors', yielded these V and J calls. The sample table lists 700,000 to 800,000 distinct CDR3 sequences, 25% to 30% of them with a count of one. Of the sample, around 0.56% falls within the top ten clones.

From cysteine to phenylalanine, the CDR3 is 11 amino acids long. CDR3 DNA is the only sequence kept; it has 33 bases, read in frame from the first base. The V and J ends are trimmed by 7 bases and 7 bases, leaving 10 bases between them. TCR beta repertoires were profiled from peripheral blood of approximately 13 young patients with multiple sclerosis to demonstrate the VDJtools post-analysis software. The multiple sclerosis patients were children and adolescents between roughly 6 and 16 years of age. Broader findings and caveats from the paper: Strong co-clustering of samples prepared in the same batch was shown by direct clustering with F measure, prompting a batch-effect correction. The control group was slightly older than the multiple sclerosis patient group. Normalized Chao1 diversity was significantly lower in multiple sclerosis patients than controls, suggesting substantial peripheral T-cell clonal expansion. Significantly higher frequencies in patients than in controls were found for roughly 5 TRBV segments, including TRBV5-6, TRBV5-1 and TRBV20-1.

This clonotype was sampled from a girl aged 10 to 17 with multiple sclerosis. Sequences were obtained from blood. The chain joins TRBV12-3 or TRBV12-4 to TRBJ1-2, and perhaps TRBD1 as D gene, on 5 matching bases. The CDR3 has the sequence CASTSGFGYTF. In nucleotides, the sequence is TGTGCCAGCACCTCAGGGTTTGGCTACACCTTC.